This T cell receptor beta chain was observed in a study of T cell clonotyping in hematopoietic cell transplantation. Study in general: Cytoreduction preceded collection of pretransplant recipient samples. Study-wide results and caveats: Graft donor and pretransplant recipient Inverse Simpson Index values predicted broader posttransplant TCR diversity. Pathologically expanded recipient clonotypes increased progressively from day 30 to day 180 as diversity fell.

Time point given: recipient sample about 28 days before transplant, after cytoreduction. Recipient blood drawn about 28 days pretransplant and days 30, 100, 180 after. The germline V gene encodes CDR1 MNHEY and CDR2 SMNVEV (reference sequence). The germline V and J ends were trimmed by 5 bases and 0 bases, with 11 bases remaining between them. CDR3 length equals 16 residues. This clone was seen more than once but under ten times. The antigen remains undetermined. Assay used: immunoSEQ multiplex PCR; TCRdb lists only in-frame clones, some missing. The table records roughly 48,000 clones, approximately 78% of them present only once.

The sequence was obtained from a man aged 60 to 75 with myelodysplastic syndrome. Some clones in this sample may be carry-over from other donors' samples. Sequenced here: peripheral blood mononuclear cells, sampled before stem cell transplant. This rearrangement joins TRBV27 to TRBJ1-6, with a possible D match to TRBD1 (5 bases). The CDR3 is CASSTRQSSYNSPLHF. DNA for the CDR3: TGTGCCAGCAGTACAAGACAGAGCTCCTATAATTCACCCCTCCACTTT.